This T cell receptor beta chain was obtained from a study of neurological immune-mediated disorders. The ends lost 1 base at V and 4 bases at J; junction bases unmatched: 7. This CDR3 comprises 15 residues. Germline CDR1 and CDR2: SGHRS and YFSETQ. Unsorted libraries used 2 million PBMCs kept at -80 degrees C. This clonotype was counted ten times or more. TCRdb itself ran the 5' RACE reads through MiXCR, one entry per CDR3 protein. Of about 24,000 distinct CDR3 sequences in the sample, roughly 12% were seen once. This receptor was taken from a woman aged 40 to 55 with HTLV-1-associated myelopathy (HAM/TSP). This chain uses TRBV5-1 with TRBJ2-5; 7 bases match TRBD1. Sequenced input: PBMCs. The CDR3 bases are TGCGCCAGCAGCTTGCAGACAGGGAGTAGAGAGACCCAGTACTTC. Translated: CASSLQTGSRETQYF.